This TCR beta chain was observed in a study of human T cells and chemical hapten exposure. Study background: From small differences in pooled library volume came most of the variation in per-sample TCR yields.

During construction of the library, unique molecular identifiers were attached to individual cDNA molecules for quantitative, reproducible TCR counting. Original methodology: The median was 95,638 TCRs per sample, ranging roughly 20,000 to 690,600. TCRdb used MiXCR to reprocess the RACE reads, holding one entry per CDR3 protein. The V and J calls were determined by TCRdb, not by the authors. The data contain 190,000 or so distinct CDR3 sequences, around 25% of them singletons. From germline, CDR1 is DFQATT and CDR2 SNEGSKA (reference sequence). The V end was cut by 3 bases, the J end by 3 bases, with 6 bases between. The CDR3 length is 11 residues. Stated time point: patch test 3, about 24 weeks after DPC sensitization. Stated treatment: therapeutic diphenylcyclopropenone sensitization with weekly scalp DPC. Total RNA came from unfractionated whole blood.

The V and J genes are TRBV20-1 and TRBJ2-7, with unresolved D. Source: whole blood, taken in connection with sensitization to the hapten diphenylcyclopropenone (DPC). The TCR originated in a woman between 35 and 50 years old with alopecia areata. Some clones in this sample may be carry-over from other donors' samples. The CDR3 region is CSASLGYEQYF. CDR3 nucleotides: TGCAGTGCTAGCTTGGGCTACGAGCAGTACTTC.